This TCR beta chain was retrieved from a study of T cell responses to AZD1222 COVID-19 vaccine. V lost 2 bases, J lost 0 bases, and 10 bases lay in between. The germline gives CDR1 SGHAT, CDR2 FQNNGV. The CDR3 spans 15 residues. Clones were read by immunoSEQ multiplex PCR, and TCRdb kept only the in-frame ones, dropping some. The top ten clones hold roughly 9.1% of a sample with about 150,000 clones, about 93% of them seen once. Sequences were derived from peripheral blood, sampled on day 0 of AZD1222 vaccination. The clonotype was recovered from an adult in good health. The chain uses TRBV11-2 and TRBJ2-5, with a tentative D call TRBD1 (5 bases). The CDR3 DNA reads as TGTGCCAGCAGCTTAAGGACAACGTACCAAGAGACCCAGTACTTC. Protein: CASSLRTTYQETQYF.